One and the same sample provided the 21 T cell receptor beta chains below, sequenced in a study of T-cell reconstitution after alpha-beta-depleted transplantation in children. For TCRbeta, the library was prepared with unique molecular identifiers. TCRdb analysed the PCR reads with MiXCR anew, one entry per CDR3 protein. In the table there are some 600,000 distinct CDR3 sequences, around 13% of which are singletons. The input for sequencing was PBMCs, mostly from graft donor cells, taken 360 days after TCRalphabeta/CD19-depleted stem cell transplant. The origin of the receptors is a male patient younger than 18 who had a stem cell transplant for acute myeloid leukemia, so the T cells may come from the graft donor.

This rearrangement joins TRBV28 to TRBJ2-3; 7 bases line up with TRBD1. V dropped 5 bases and J dropped 4; count of bases not matched to a gene: 12. CDR1 and CDR2 (germline): MDHEN, SYDVKM. There are 16 residues in the CDR3. The CDR3, as DNA: TGTGCCAGCAGTGACTGGACAGGTTCCCTTTCAGATACGCAGTATTTT. The encoded protein is CASSDWTGSLSDTQYF. Full variable domain (remainder filled in from reference TRBV28 and TRBJ2-3): DVKVTQSSRYLVKRTGEKVFLECVQDMDHENMFWYRQDPGLGLRLIYFSYDVKMKEKGDIPEGYSVSREKKERFSLILESASTNQTSMYLCASSDWTGSLSDTQYFGPGTRLTVL.

This clonotype occurred a few times. The germline gene is not matched at one end of the junction; a read error may be the cause. The rearrangement uses TRBV7-7 and TRBJ2-2; 7 bases are shared with TRBD2. There are 18 residues in the CDR3. Per germline, CDR1 SSHAT and CDR2 FNYEAQ (reference sequence). The CDR3 DNA follows: TGTGCTAGCAGCCCCCGGTCGGCTAGCGGAGCGAACACCGGGGAGCTGTTTTTT. It translates to CASSPRSASGANTGELFF.

The chain carries TRBV18 and TRBJ2-5; D is unresolved. Trimming left V 1 base short and J 1 base short, with 7 bases between. The V gene's germline CDR1 is KGHSH and CDR2 LQKENI. This CDR3 comprises 14 residues. The CDR3 nucleotides are TGTGCCAGCTCACCACAGGTACTCCAAGAGACCCAGTACTTC. Translating gives CASSPQVLQETQYF.

In its sample, this clonotype was seen a few times. The chain uses TRBV9 and TRBJ2-7; TRBD2 matches 15 bases. Trimming removed 3 bases from V and 4 bases from J; junction bases left unmatched: 5. CDR1 is SGDLS and CDR2 is YYNGEE in the germline V gene. The CDR3 runs 16 residues. The CDR3 bases are TGTGCCAGCAGCGCCCTTGGGACTAGCGGGAGGTACGAGCAGTACTTC. Encoded protein: CASSALGTSGRYEQYF.

This clonotype has more than one count but fewer than ten. The V call is TRBV28, the J call TRBJ2-4, with D unclear. Germline CDR1 is MDHEN and CDR2 is SYDVKM. The CDR3 runs to 14 residues. V was pared by 5 bases and J by 8 bases, with 16 bases between. The CDR3 region is CASSRSGPGDIQYF. CDR3 sequence (DNA): TGTGCCAGCAGTCGATCAGGACCCGGCGACATTCAGTACTTC.

This clonotype has more than one count but fewer than ten. The chain employs TRBV20-1 and TRBJ2-2; weak D call: TRBD2 (5 bases). The CDR3 has 14 residues. Germline assignment: CDR1 DFQATT and CDR2 SNEGSKA (reference sequence). V lost 2 bases and J 5 bases, leaving 12 bases between the germline ends. The CDR3 region is CSARFAGGTGELFF. The CDR3 DNA follows: TGCAGTGCTAGATTTGCGGGCGGGACCGGGGAGCTGTTTTTT.

The V and J genes are TRBV13 and TRBJ2-6; D remains ambiguous. V was pared by 4 bases and J by 2 bases, with 12 bases between. The V gene's germline CDR1 is PRHDT and CDR2 FYEKMQ (reference sequence). This CDR3 is 16 amino acids long. CDR3 DNA sequence: TGTGCCAGCAGCTCGGATACGCCCGCTGGGGCCAACGTCCTGACTTTC. Amino acid sequence: CASSSDTPAGANVLTF.

This clonotype was seen more than once but under ten times. The rearrangement uses TRBV27 and TRBJ2-7; 9 bases align to TRBD1. Per the germline V gene, CDR1 is MNHEY and CDR2 is SMNVEV (reference sequence). This CDR3 is 17 amino acids long. Unmatched junction bases numbered 14, after V lost 3 bases and J lost 5 bases. The CDR3 region is CASSLDPPGQGIHEQYF. DNA of the CDR3: TGTGCCAGCAGTTTGGACCCACCGGGACAGGGTATCCACGAGCAGTACTTC.

This chain links TRBV5-5 with TRBJ1-1, with D perhaps TRBD1 (6 bases). The germline CDR1 and CDR2 sequences are SGHKS and YYEKEE (reference sequence). Trimming removed 0 bases at V and 5 bases at J, with 17 bases between. The CDR3 contains 16 residues. CDR3 sequence (DNA): TGTGCCAGCAGCTTGGCCAGAGCGCAGGGGAGGACTGAAGCTTTCTTT. Encoded protein: CASSLARAQGRTEAFF.

The rearrangement uses TRBV5-6 and TRBJ1-5; TRBD1 is a possible D gene (5 bases). Germline CDR1 and CDR2: SGHDT and YYEEEE. The CDR3 length is 17 residues. Trimming removed 0 bases at V and 5 bases at J, with 18 bases between. DNA for the CDR3: TGTGCCAGCAGCTTGGGAGGGGCCACACACACAGATCAGCCCCAGCATTTT. Its translation is CASSLGGATHTDQPQHF.

Comment on this clonotype: Here the CDR3 omits its conserved ending phenylalanine or tryptophan, so a read error is the likely source. This chain joins TRBV4-2 and TRBJ2-3; 9 nucleotides align to TRBD2. Germline V gives CDR1 LGHNA, CDR2 YNFKEQ. The CDR3 has 15 amino acids. The V gene end was trimmed by 1 base and the J gene end by 7 bases; junction bases not matched to a gene: 6. This chain's CDR3 is CASSQVGAGGNTQYL. The CDR3 DNA reads TGTGCCAGCAGCCAAGTCGGAGCGGGAGGTAATACGCAGTATTTA.

This clonotype turned up a few times. DNA of the CDR3: TGTGCCAGCAGTTTCCGGGACATGGTCACAGATACGCAGTATTTT. This gives the protein CASSFRDMVTDTQYF. The chain is built from TRBV12-3 or TRBV12-4 and TRBJ2-3, with a possible D match to TRBD1 (6 bases). V lost 3 bases, J lost 2 bases, and 12 bases lay in between. CDR3 size: 15 residues.

The table lists this clonotype with a few counts. This chain connects TRBV28 to TRBJ2-1; 16 nucleotides match TRBD2. V trimming: 3 bases; J trimming: 9 bases; junction bases outside the gene matches: 14. From germline, CDR1 is MDHEN and CDR2 SYDVKM. This CDR3 is built from 19 residues. This CDR3 is CASSLVPGLAGGPGGEQFF. The CDR3 coding sequence is TGTGCCAGCAGTTTGGTCCCGGGACTAGCGGGAGGGCCGGGCGGTGAGCAGTTCTTC.

This clonotype was seen many times. This chain links TRBV15 with TRBJ2-1; D uncertain. The CDR3 extends over 13 amino acids. V was clipped by 1 base and J by 6 bases, with 7 bases between them. CDR1 and CDR2 from the germline V gene are LNHNV and YYDKDF (reference sequence). The CDR3 nucleotides are TGTGCCACCAGCAGAGCGGATTTCAATGAGCAGTTCTTC. Translation: CATSRADFNEQFF.

This chain links TRBV5-6 with TRBJ2-1; 7 bases are shared with TRBD2. With V trimmed by 0 bases and J by 7 bases, 7 bases remained unmatched. The length of the CDR3 is 15 residues. Germline V gene sequence: CDR1 SGHDT, CDR2 YYEEEE. The CDR3 DNA is TGTGCCAGCAGCTTGGTGGGCGGGGGACTAAATGAGCAGTTCTTC. Translation: CASSLVGGGLNEQFF.

This chain uses TRBV7-6 with TRBJ2-2, with D maybe TRBD2 (6 bases). The CDR3 spans 17 residues. CDR1 and CDR2 (germline): SGHVS, FNYEAQ. V was cut by 2 bases and J by 6 bases, with 19 bases left in between. CDR3: CASSLRVAEGIPGELFF. The CDR3 nucleotides are TGTGCCAGCAGCTTAAGAGTAGCGGAGGGTATACCCGGGGAGCTGTTTTTT.

This clonotype was counted at least ten times. This chain uses TRBV5-1 with TRBJ2-4; a possible D gene is TRBD1 (5 bases). This CDR3 comprises 16 residues. Germline V gene lookup returns CDR1 SGHRS and CDR2 YFSETQ. V was clipped by 5 bases and J by 0 bases, with 15 bases between them. The CDR3 spells CASRPQVTLAKNIQYF. The CDR3 region has the DNA TGCGCCAGCAGGCCACAGGTGACCCTAGCCAAAAACATTCAGTACTTC.

This chain joins TRBV30 and TRBJ1-1, with D perhaps matching TRBD1 (5 bases). The germline V gene encodes CDR1 GTSNPN and CDR2 SVGIG (reference sequence). The CDR3 has 14 residues. The V and J ends lost 7 bases and 0 bases respectively, with 15 bases between them. DNA of the CDR3: TGTGCCTTAGGGAGGGGCAGCATGAACACTGAAGCTTTCTTT. Residues: CALGRGSMNTEAFF.

The chain joins TRBV7-2 to TRBJ2-7; 8 bases agree with TRBD2. This CDR3 has 13 amino acids. The ends lost 4 bases at V and 3 bases at J; junction bases unmatched: 2. Germline V gene sequence: CDR1 SGHTA, CDR2 FQGNSA. CDR3 loop: CASSYGRGYEQYF. CDR3 DNA: TGTGCCAGCAGCTACGGGAGGGGCTACGAGCAGTACTTC. The full variable domain, rest sourced from reference TRBV7-2 and TRBJ2-7, is GAGVSQSPSNKVTEKGKDVELRCDPISGHTALYWYRQSLGQGLEFLIYFQGNSAPDKSGLPSDRFSAERTGGSVSTLTIQRTQQEDSAVYLCASSYGRGYEQYFGPGTRLTVT.

This clonotype was seen many times. The chain links TRBV7-2 to TRBJ2-1; 7 bases fit TRBD2. CDR1 is SGHTA, CDR2 FQGNSA, per germline. This CDR3 comprises 15 residues. The ends lost 7 bases at V and 1 base at J; junction bases unmatched: 7. DNA of the CDR3: TGTGCCAGCATTTATTTGGGGGGGTCCTACAATGAGCAGTTCTTC. This sequence encodes CASIYLGGSYNEQFF.

The chain couples TRBV7-2 to TRBJ2-1; no clear D gene. This CDR3 is built from 12 residues. The ends were cut back, 2 bases at V and 9 bases at J, with 8 bases in the middle. Germline V gene sequence: CDR1 SGHTA, CDR2 FQGNSA. The CDR3 DNA reads TGTGCCAGCAGCTTACGGCCCAGTGAGCAGTTCTTC. Its translation is CASSLRPSEQFF.